This T cell receptor beta chain came from a study of blood T cell repertoires in COVID-19. In the study overall: Specimens from acute and convalescent COVID-19 originated in the United States, Italy and Spain. T cells, B-cell-depleted T cells, or PBMCs provided the cDNA or gDNA that served as material.

Per the original methods: Counts of nucleated cells, estimated from reference gene primer amplification, were obtained. Clones were read by immunoSEQ multiplex PCR, and TCRdb kept only the in-frame ones, dropping some. Clone size and V and J calls were adopted from that table, with D and trimming inferred from the DNA. The table records roughly 130,000 clones, about 80% of them present only once. This clone is a singleton in its sample. Other DNA sequences in this specimen translate into the identical CDR3. Germline V gene sequence: CDR1 MNHEY, CDR2 SMNVEV (reference sequence). V gave up 5 bases and J gave up 1 base; unmatched junction bases: 5. This CDR3 is 15 amino acids long.

The TCR was taken from a man between 60 and 70 years old with active or convalescent COVID-19. V and J are TRBV27 and TRBJ2-3, with TRBD1 matching 8 bases. Input material: peripheral blood. The CDR3 region has the DNA TGTGCCAGCAGTATCAGGGGGCAGGGCACAGATACGCAGTATTTT. Translated: CASSIRGQGTDTQYF.